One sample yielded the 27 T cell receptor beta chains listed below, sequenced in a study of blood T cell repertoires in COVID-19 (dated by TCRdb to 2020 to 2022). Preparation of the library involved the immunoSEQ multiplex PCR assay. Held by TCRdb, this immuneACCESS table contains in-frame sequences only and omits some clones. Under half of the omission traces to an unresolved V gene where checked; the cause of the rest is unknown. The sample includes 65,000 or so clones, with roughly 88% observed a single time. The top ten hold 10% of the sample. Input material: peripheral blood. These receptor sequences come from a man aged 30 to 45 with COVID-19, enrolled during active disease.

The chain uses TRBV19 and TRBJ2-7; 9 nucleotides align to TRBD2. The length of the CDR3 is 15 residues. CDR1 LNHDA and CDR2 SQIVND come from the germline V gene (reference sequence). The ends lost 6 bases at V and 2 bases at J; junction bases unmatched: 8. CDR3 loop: CASSLAGGPAYEQYF. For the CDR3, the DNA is TGTGCCAGTAGCTTGGCGGGAGGGCCTGCCTACGAGCAGTACTTC.

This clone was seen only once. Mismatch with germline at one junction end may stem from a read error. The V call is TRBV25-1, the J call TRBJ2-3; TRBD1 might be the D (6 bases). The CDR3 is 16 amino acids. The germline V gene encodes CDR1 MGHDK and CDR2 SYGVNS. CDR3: CASSATAGTSTDTQYF. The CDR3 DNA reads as TGTGCCAGCAGTGCCACGGCCGGGACAAGCACTGATACGCAGTATTTT.

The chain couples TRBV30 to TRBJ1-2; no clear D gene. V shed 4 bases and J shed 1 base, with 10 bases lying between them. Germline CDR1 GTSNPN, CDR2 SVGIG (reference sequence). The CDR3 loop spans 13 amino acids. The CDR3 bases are TGTGCCTGGATTAATCTCAGTAACTATGGCTACACCTTC. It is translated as CAWINLSNYGYTF.

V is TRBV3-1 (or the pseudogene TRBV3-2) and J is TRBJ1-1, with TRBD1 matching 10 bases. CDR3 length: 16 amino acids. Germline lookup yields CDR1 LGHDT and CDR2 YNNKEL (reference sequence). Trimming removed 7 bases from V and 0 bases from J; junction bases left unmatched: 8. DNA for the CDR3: TGTGCCAGCATGCCCCGGGACAGGGGAATGAACACTGAAGCTTTCTTT. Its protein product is CASMPRDRGMNTEAFF.

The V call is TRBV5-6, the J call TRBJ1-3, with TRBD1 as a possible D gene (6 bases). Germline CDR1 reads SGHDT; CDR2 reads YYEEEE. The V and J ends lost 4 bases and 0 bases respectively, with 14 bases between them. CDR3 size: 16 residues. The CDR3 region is CASSRGGPISGNTIYF. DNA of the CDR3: TGTGCCAGCAGCCGGGGGGGCCCCATCTCTGGAAACACCATATATTTT. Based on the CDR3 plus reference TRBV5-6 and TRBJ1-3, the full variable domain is DAGVTQSPTHLIKTRGQQVTLRCSPKSGHDTVSWYQQALGQGPQFIFQYYEEEERQRGNFPDRFSGHQFPNYSSELNVNALLLGDSALYLCASSRGGPISGNTIYFGEGSWLTVV.

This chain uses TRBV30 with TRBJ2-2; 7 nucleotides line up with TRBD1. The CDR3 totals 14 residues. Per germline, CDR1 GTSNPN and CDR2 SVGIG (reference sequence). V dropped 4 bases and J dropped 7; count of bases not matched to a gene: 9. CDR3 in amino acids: CAWTDRVVFGELFF. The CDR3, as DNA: TGTGCCTGGACCGACAGGGTGGTGTTCGGGGAGCTGTTTTTT.

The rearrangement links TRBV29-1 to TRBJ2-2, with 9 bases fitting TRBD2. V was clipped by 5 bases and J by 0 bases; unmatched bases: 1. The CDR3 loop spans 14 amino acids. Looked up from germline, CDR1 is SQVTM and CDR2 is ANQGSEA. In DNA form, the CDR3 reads TGCAGCGTTCCTAGCGGGACGAACACCGGGGAGCTGTTTTTT. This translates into CSVPSGTNTGELFF.

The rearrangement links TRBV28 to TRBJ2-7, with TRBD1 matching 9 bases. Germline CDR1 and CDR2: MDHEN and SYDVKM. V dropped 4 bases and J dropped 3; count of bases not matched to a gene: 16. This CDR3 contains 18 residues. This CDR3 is CASSSRLSDRGENYEQYF. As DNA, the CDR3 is TGTGCCAGCAGTTCCCGTCTTTCAGACAGGGGGGAAAACTACGAGCAGTACTTC.

CDR3 bases: TGTGCCAGCAGGGTGGCAGGGAACTATGGCTACACCTTC. Encoded protein: CASRVAGNYGYTF. The chain has TRBV28 and TRBJ1-2, with D possibly being TRBD1 (5 bases). The CDR3 is 13 residues long. The germline gives CDR1 MDHEN, CDR2 SYDVKM. V was trimmed by 6 bases and J by 2 bases, leaving 10 bases between them.

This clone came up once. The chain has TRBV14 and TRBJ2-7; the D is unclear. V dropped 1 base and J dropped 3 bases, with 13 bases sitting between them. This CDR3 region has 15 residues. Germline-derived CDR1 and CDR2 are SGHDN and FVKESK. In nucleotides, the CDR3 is TGTGCCAGCAGCCAAGTCGGAGTTAATGACTACGAGCAGTACTTC. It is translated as CASSQVGVNDYEQYF.

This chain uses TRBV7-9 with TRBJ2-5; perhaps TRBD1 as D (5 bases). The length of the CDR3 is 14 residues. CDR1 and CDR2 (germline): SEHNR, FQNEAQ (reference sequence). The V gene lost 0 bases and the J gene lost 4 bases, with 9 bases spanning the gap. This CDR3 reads CASSLAVQGETQYF. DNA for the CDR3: TGTGCCAGCAGCTTAGCGGTTCAGGGAGAGACCCAGTACTTC.

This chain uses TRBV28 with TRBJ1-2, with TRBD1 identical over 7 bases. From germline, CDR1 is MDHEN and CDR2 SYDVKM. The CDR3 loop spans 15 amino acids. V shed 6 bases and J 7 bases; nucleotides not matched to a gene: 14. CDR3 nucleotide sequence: TGTGCCAGCAGGGATATGACAGGGCAAGTTCGTGGCTACACCTTC. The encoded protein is CASRDMTGQVRGYTF.

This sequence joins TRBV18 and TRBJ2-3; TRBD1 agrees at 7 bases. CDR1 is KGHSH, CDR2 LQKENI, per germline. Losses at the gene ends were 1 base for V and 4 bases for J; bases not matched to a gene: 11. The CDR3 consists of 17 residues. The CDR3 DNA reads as TGTGCCAGCTCACCACTGTCACAGGGGAATGCCGCAGATACGCAGTATTTT. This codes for CASSPLSQGNAADTQYF.

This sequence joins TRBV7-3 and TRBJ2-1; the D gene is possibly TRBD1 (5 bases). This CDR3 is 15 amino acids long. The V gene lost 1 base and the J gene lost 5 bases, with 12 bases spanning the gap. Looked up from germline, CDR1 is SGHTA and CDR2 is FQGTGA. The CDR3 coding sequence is TGTGCCAGCAGCTTAAGGTTTGGGGCCCACAATGAGCAGTTCTTC. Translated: CASSLRFGAHNEQFF.

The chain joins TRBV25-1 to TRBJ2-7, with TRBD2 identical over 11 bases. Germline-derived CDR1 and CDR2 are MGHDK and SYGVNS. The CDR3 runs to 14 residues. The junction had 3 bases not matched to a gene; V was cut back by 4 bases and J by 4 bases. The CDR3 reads CASSGLAGGYEQYF. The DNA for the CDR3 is TGTGCCAGCAGTGGGCTAGCGGGAGGTTACGAGCAGTACTTC.

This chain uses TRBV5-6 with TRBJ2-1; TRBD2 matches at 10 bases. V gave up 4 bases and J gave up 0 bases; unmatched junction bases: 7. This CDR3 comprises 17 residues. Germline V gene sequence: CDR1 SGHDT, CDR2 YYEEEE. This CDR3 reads CASSGPGLAISYNEQFF. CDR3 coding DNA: TGTGCCAGCAGCGGCCCGGGACTAGCGATCTCCTACAATGAGCAGTTCTTC.

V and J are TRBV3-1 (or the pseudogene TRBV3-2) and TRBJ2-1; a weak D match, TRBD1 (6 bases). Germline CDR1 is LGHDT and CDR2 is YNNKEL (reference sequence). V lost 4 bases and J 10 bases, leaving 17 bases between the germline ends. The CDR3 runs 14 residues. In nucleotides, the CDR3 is TGTGCCAGCAGCCCCATCCAACTGAGGGGGGAGCAGTTCTTC. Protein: CASSPIQLRGEQFF.

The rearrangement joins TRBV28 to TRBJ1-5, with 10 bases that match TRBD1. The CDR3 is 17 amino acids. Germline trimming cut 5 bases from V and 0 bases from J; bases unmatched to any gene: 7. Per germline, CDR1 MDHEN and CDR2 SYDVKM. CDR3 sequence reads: CASSGRDRGSSNQPQHF. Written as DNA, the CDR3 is TGTGCCAGCAGTGGGCGGGACAGGGGTTCTAGCAATCAGCCCCAGCATTTT.

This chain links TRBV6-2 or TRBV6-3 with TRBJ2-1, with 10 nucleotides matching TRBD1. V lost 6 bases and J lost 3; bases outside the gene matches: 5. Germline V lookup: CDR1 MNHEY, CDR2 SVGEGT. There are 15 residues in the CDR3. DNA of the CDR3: TGTGCCAGCAGCAACGGACAGGGGGACTACAATGAGCAGTTCTTC. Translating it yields CASSNGQGDYNEQFF.

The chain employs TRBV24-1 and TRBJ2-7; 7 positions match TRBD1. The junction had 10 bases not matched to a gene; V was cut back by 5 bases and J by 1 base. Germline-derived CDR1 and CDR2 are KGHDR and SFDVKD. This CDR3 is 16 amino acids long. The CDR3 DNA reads TGTGCCACCAGTGGTAGGACAGGCGACCCTTCCTACGAGCAGTACTTC. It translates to CATSGRTGDPSYEQYF.

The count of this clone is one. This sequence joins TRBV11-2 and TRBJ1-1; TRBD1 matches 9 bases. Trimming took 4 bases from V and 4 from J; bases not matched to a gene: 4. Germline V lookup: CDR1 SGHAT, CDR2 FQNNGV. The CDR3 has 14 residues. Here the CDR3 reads CASSSQTGGTEAFF. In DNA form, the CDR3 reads TGTGCCAGCAGCTCACAGACAGGGGGCACTGAAGCTTTCTTT.

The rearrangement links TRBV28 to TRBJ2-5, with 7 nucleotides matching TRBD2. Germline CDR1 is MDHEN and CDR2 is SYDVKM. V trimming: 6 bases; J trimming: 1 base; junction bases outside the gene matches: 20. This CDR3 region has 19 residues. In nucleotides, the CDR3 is TGTGCCAGCAGCCCTATTGGGGGGGGGACCGGAGGGAGCCAAGAGACCCAGTACTTC. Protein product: CASSPIGGGTGGSQETQYF.

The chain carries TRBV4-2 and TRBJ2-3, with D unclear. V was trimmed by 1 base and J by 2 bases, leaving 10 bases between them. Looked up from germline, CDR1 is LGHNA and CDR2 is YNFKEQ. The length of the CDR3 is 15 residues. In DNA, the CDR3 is TGTGCCAGCAGCCAAGCCCTAGGAGCCACAGATACGCAGTATTTT. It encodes CASSQALGATDTQYF.

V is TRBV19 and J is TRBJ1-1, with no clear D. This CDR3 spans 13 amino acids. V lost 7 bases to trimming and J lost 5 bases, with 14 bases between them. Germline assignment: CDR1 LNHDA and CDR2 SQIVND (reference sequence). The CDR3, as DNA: TGTGCCAGTAAGAAGCAGTCGGGGACTGAAGCTTTCTTT. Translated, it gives CASKKQSGTEAFF.

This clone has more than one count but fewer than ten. In DNA, the CDR3 is TGTGCCAGCAGTGCTTCAGGAGGGAATACTGAAGCTTTCTTT. Translation gives CASSASGGNTEAFF. The V and J genes are TRBV2 and TRBJ1-1; D gene uncertain. This CDR3 has 14 residues. Germline assignment: CDR1 SNHLY and CDR2 FYNNEI. V was cut by 4 bases and J by 5 bases, with 14 bases left in between.

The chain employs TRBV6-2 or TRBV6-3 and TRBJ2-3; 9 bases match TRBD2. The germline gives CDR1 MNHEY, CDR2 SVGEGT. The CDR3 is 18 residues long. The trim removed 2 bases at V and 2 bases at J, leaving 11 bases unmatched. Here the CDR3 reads CASSYRRSSGTITDTQYF. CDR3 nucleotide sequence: TGTGCCAGCAGTTACAGGAGGTCTAGCGGGACTATCACAGATACGCAGTATTTT.

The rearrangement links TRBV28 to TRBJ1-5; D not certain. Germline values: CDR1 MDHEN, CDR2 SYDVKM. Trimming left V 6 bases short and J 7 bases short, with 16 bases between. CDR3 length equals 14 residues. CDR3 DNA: TGTGCCAGCAGCCAAGATGGGGAGGTCCAGCCCCAGCATTTT. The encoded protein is CASSQDGEVQPQHF. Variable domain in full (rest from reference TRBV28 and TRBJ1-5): DVKVTQSSRYLVKRTGEKVFLECVQDMDHENMFWYRQDPGLGLRLIYFSYDVKMKEKGDIPEGYSVSREKKERFSLILESASTNQTSMYLCASSQDGEVQPQHFGDGTRLSIL.